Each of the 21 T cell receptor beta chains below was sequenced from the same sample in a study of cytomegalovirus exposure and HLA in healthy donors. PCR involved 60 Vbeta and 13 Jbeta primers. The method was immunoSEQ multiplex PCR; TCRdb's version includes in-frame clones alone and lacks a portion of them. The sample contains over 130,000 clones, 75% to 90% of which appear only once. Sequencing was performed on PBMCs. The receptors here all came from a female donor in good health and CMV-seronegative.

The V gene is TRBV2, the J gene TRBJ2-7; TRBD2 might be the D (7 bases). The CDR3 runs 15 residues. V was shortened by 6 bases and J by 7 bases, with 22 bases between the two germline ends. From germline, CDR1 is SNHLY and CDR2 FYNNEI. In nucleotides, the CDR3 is TGTGCCAGCAGCTACCTAAAGGGGGGGCGCGGAGAGCAGTACTTC. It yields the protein CASSYLKGGRGEQYF. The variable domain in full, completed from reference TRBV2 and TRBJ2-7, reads EPEVTQTPSHQVTQMGQEVILRCVPISNHLYFYWYRQILGQKVEFLVSFYNNEISEKSEIFDDQFSVERPDGSNFTLKIRSTKLEDSAMYFCASSYLKGGRGEQYFGPGTRLTVT.

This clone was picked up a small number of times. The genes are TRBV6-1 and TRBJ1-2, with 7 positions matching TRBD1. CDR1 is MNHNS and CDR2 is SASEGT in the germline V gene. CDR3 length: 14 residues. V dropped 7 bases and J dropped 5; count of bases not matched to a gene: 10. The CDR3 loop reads CASISTDRTYGYTF. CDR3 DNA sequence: TGTGCCAGCATTTCGACGGACAGGACATATGGCTACACCTTC.

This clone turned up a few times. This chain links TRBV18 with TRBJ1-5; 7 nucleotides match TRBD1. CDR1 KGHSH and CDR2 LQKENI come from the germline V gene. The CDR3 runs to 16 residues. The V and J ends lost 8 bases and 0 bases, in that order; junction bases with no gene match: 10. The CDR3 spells CASGEGGPYSNQPQHF. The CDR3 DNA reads TGTGCCAGCGGGGAAGGGGGCCCGTATAGCAATCAGCCCCAGCATTTT.

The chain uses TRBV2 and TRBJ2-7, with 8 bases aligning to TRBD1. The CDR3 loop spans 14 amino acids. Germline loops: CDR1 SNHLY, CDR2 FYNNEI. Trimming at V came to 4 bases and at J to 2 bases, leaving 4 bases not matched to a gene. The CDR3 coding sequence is TGTGCCAGCAGTGGGACAGGGAACGCCTACGAGCAGTACTTC. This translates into CASSGTGNAYEQYF.

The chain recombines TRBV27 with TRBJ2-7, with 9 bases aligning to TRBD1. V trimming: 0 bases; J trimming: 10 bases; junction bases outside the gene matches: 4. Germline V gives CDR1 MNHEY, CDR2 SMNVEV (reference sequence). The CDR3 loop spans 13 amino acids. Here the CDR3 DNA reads TGTGCCAGCAGTTTATCGGGGACAGGGAGTCAGTACTTC. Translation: CASSLSGTGSQYF.

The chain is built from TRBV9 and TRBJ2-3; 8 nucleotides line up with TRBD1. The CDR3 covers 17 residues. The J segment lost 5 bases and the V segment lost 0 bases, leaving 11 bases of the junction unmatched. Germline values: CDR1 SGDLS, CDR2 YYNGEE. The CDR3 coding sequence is TGTGCCAGCAGCGTAGCTTACCCCGGACAGGGCATAGATACGCAGTATTTT. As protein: CASSVAYPGQGIDTQYF.

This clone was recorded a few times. Here the CDR3 DNA reads TGTGCCAGCAGCTTGGGAGCTCAGGTCCGTGAGCAGCCCCAGCATTTT. This gives the protein CASSLGAQVREQPQHF. The chain carries TRBV5-6 and TRBJ1-5, with D unresolved. The CDR3 totals 16 residues. The germline V gene encodes CDR1 SGHDT and CDR2 YYEEEE. Trimming took off 0 bases at V and 7 bases at J, with 17 bases between the two ends.

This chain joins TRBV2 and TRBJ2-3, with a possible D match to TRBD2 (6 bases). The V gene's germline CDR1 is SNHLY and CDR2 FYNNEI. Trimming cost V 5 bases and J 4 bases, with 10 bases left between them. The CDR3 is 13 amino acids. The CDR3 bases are TGTGCCAGCAGTCCCCCGGGGGCAGATACGCAGTATTTT. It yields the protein CASSPPGADTQYF.

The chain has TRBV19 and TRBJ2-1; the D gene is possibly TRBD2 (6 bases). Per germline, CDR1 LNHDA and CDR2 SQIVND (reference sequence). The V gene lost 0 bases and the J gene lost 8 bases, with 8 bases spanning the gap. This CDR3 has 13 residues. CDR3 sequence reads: CASSIDWGDEQFF. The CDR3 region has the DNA TGTGCCAGTAGTATAGATTGGGGGGATGAGCAGTTCTTC.

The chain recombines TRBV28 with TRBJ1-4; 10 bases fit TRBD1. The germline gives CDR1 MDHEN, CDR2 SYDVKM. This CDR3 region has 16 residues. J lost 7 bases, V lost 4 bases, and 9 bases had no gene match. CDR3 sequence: CASSSPGTGVREKLFF. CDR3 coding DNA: TGTGCCAGCAGTTCCCCCGGGACAGGGGTTCGTGAAAAACTGTTTTTT.

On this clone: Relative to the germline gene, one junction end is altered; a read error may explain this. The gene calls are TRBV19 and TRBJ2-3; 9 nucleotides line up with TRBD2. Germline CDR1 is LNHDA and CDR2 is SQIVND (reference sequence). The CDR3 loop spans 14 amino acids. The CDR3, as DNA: TGTGCCAGTAGTGGCGGGACTAGCATAGATACGCAGTATTTT. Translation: CASSGGTSIDTQYF. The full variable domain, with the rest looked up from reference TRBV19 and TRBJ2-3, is DGGITQSPKYLFRKEGQNVTLSCEQNLNHDAMYWYRQDPGQGLRLIYYSQIVNDFQKGDIAEGYSVSREKKESFPLTVTSAQKNPTAFYLCASSGGTSIDTQYFGPGTRLTVL.

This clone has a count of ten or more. The CDR3 region is CASSPGLEGKLFF. The CDR3 DNA sequence: TGTGCCAGCAGCCCTGGGCTGGAGGGAAAACTGTTTTTT. The chain has TRBV14 and TRBJ1-4; no definite D call. This CDR3 contains 13 residues. The V gene's germline CDR1 is SGHDN and CDR2 FVKESK. The ends were cut back, 4 bases at V and 10 bases at J, with 13 bases in the middle.

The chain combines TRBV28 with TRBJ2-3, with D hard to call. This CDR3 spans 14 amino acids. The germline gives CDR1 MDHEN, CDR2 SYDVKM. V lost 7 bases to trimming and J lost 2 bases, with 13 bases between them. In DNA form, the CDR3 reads TGTGCCAGCACCCCCCCAAGCTACACAGATACGCAGTATTTT. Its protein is CASTPPSYTDTQYF. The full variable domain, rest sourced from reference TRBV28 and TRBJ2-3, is DVKVTQSSRYLVKRTGEKVFLECVQDMDHENMFWYRQDPGLGLRLIYFSYDVKMKEKGDIPEGYSVSREKKERFSLILESASTNQTSMYLCASTPPSYTDTQYFGPGTRLTVL.

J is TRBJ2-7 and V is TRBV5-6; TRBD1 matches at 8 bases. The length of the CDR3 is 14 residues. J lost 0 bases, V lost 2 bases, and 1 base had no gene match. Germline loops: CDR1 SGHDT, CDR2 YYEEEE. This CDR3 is CASSFGQGSYEQYF. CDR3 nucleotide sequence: TGTGCCAGCAGCTTCGGACAGGGCTCCTACGAGCAGTACTTC.

This CDR3 is CATTTGTLNTEAFF. The DNA of the CDR3 is TGTGCCACCACAACCGGGACACTGAACACTGAAGCTTTCTTT. The chain joins TRBV15 to TRBJ1-1; TRBD1 is a possible D gene (6 bases). V was cut by 7 bases and J by 0 bases, with 12 bases left in between. The CDR3 contains 14 residues. Per germline, CDR1 LNHNV and CDR2 YYDKDF (reference sequence).

CDR3 sequence: CASSPPPGETQYF. The CDR3 nucleotides read TGTGCCAGCTCACCCCCCCCCGGAGAGACCCAGTACTTC. The gene calls are TRBV18 and TRBJ2-5; D ambiguous. The ends were cut back, 3 bases at V and 4 bases at J, with 9 bases in the middle. This CDR3 is built from 13 residues. Germline V gives CDR1 KGHSH, CDR2 LQKENI.

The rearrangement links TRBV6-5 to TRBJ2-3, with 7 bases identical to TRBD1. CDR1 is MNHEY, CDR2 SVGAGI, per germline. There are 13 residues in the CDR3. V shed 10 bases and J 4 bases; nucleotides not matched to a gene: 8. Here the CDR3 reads CATNRGLPDTQYF. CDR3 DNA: TGTGCCACCAACAGGGGTCTCCCAGATACGCAGTATTTT.

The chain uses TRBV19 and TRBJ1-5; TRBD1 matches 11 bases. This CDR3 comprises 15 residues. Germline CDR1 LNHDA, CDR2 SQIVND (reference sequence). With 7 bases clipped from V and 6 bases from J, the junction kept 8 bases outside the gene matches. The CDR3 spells CASTQGQGAIQPQHF. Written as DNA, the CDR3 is TGTGCCAGTACCCAAGGACAGGGGGCAATTCAGCCCCAGCATTTT.

DNA for the CDR3: TGTGCCAGTACCGCCGACACCTCTAATGAAAAACTGTTTTTT. Encoded protein: CASTADTSNEKLFF. This sequence joins TRBV19 and TRBJ1-4; unclear D gene. V was cut by 7 bases and J by 3 bases, with 12 bases left in between. The CDR3 spans 14 residues. CDR1 LNHDA and CDR2 SQIVND come from the germline V gene (reference sequence). The full variable domain, its missing parts supplied by reference TRBV19 and TRBJ1-4, is DGGITQSPKYLFRKEGQNVTLSCEQNLNHDAMYWYRQDPGQGLRLIYYSQIVNDFQKGDIAEGYSVSREKKESFPLTVTSAQKNPTAFYLCASTADTSNEKLFFGSGTQLSVL.

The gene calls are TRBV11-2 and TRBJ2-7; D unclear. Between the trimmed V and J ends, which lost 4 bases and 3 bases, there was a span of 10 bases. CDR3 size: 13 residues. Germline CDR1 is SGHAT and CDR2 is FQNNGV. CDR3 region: CASSSTSDYEQYF. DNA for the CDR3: TGTGCCAGCAGCTCAACATCAGACTACGAGCAGTACTTC. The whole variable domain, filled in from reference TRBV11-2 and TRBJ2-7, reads EAGVAQSPRYKIIEKRQSVAFWCNPISGHATLYWYQQILGQGPKLLIQFQNNGVVDDSQLPKDRFSAERLKGVDSTLKIQPAKLEDSAVYLCASSSTSDYEQYFGPGTRLTVT.

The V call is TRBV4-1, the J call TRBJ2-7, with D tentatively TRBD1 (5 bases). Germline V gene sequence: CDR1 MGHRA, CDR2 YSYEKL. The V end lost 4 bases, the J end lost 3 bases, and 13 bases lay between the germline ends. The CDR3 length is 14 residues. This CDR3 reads CASSPGQADYEQYF. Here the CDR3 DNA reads TGCGCCAGCAGCCCCGGACAAGCAGACTACGAGCAGTACTTC.